This TCR beta chain stems from a study of long-term antiretroviral therapy in people with HIV. At survey level, the immunoSEQ assay was run in its v3.0 version. The data were produced by immunoSEQ multiplex PCR, yet TCRdb's version contains in-frame clones alone and is incomplete. The sample lists about 21,000 clones, about 80% occurring once. V was shortened by 4 bases and J by 1 base, with 13 bases between the two germline ends. Germline values: CDR1 MGHDK, CDR2 SYGVNS. CDR3 length: 15 amino acids. The sample here was unsorted PBMCs, taken 4.1 years after starting antiretroviral therapy. This sequence originates from a woman aged 40 to 50 with HIV. V usage is TRBV25-1 and J usage is TRBJ1-1; D is unresolved. The CDR3 coding sequence is TGTGCCAGCAGTGCGTTGGACTTCTCGAACACTGAAGCTTTCTTT. Translated, it gives CASSALDFSNTEAFF.